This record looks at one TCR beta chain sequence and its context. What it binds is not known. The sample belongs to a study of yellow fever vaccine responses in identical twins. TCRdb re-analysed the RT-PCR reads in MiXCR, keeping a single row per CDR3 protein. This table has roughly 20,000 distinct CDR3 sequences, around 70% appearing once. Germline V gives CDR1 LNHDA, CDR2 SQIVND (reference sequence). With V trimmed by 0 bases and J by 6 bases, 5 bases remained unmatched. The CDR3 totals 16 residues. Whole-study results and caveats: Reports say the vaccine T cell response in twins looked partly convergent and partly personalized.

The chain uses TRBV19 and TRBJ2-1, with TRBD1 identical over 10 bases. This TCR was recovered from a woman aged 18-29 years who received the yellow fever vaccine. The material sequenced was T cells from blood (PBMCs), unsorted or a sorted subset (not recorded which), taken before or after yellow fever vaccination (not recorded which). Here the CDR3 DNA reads TGTGCCAGTAGTATAGATGGGGACAGGGGCAGCAATGAGCAGTTCTTC. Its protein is CASSIDGDRGSNEQFF.